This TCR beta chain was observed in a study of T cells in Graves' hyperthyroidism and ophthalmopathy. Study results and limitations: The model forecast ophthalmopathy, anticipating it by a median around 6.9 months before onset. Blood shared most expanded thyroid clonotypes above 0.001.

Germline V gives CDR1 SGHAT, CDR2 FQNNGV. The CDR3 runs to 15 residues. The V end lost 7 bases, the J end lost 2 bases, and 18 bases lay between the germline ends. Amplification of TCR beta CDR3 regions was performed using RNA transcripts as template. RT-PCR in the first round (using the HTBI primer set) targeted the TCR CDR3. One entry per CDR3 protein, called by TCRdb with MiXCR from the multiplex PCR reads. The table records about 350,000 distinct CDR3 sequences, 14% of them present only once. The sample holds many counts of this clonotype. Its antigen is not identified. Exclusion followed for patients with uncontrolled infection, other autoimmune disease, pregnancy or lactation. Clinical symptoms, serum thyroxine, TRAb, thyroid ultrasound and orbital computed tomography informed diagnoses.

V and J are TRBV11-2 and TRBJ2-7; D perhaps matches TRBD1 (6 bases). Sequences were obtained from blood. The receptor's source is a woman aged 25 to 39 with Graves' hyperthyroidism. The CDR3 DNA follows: TGTGCCAGCATCCCCCGATCAGGGGCTCCCTACGAGCAGTACTTC. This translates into CASIPRSGAPYEQYF.